These 24 T cell receptor beta chains were all obtained from the same sample, sequenced in a study of chemoradiotherapy in HPV16-positive cancers. The protocol was immunoSEQ multiplex PCR, while the TCRdb copy is restricted to in-frame clones and leaves out a portion. Among about 17,000 clones listed, 90% were seen once. This sample comprised blood, obtained from a patient who underwent chemoradiotherapy. All receptors derive from a human donor with HPV-associated anogenital cancer.

This chain joins TRBV25-1 and TRBJ1-1; 12 bases map to TRBD1. CDR3 length equals 17 residues. Germline V gene sequence: CDR1 MGHDK, CDR2 SYGVNS. Unmatched junction bases numbered 14, after V lost 6 bases and J lost 6 bases. Here the CDR3 DNA reads TGTGCCAGCAGCGAGGGTGGGGACAGGGGGCCGGGCGCTGAAGCTTTCTTT. It yields the protein CASSEGGDRGPGAEAFF.

The sample holds a few counts of this clone. CDR3 DNA: TGTGCCAGTAGCAACGGGAGAATCAACACTGAAGCTTTCTTT. Translating gives CASSNGRINTEAFF. The chain uses TRBV19 and TRBJ1-1; D is unclear. The CDR3 spans 14 residues. The germline gives CDR1 LNHDA, CDR2 SQIVND (reference sequence). Trimming cost V 6 bases and J 2 bases, with 13 bases left between them.

This clone was counted only a few times. J is TRBJ1-5 and V is TRBV19, with D maybe TRBD1 (6 bases). Trimming shortened V by 6 bases and J by 11 bases, and 14 bases separated the two germline ends. From germline, CDR1 is LNHDA and CDR2 SQIVND (reference sequence). The CDR3 is 12 amino acids. This chain's CDR3 is CASSLQGESQHF. As DNA, the CDR3 is TGTGCCAGTAGCCTACAGGGTGAGTCCCAGCATTTT.

This rearrangement joins TRBV7-2 to TRBJ1-2; 9 nucleotides align to TRBD1. The CDR3 runs 15 residues. After removal of 7 bases from V and 9 bases from J, the junction contained 15 bases not matched to a gene. The germline V gene encodes CDR1 SGHTA and CDR2 FQGNSA. Here the CDR3 reads CASTEQGASGNRYTF. The CDR3 nucleotides read TGTGCCAGCACCGAACAGGGGGCGTCTGGAAATCGCTACACCTTC.

This clone was recorded once. The rearrangement joins TRBV5-1 to TRBJ2-5, with 10 bases aligning to TRBD2. The CDR3 is 17 amino acids. V lost 0 bases, J lost 5 bases, and 10 bases stayed unmatched. Germline V gives CDR1 SGHRS, CDR2 YFSETQ. The CDR3 reads CASSLGLAGAGGETQYF. As DNA, the CDR3 is TGCGCCAGCAGCTTGGGGCTAGCGGGGGCCGGTGGGGAGACCCAGTACTTC.

The rearrangement links TRBV11-2 to TRBJ2-7; TRBD2 is a possible D gene (6 bases). CDR3 length: 15 amino acids. V lost 5 bases and J 0 bases, leaving 14 bases between the germline ends. CDR1 is SGHAT and CDR2 is FQNNGV in the germline V gene. CDR3 protein: CASSPREAGSYEQYV. The CDR3 nucleotides are TGTGCCAGCAGCCCCAGGGAAGCGGGCTCCTACGAGCAGTACGTC.

V gene TRBV7-9 combines with J gene TRBJ2-2, with TRBD2 as a possible D gene (7 bases). The V gene lost 2 bases and the J gene lost 7 bases, with 17 bases spanning the gap. The CDR3 is 16 residues long. Germline-derived CDR1 and CDR2 are SEHNR and FQNEAQ (reference sequence). CDR3 residues: CASSLNIRGARGELFF. CDR3 DNA: TGTGCCAGCAGCTTAAATATTCGGGGGGCGCGCGGGGAGCTGTTTTTT.

A few counts support this clone. The chain uses TRBV9 and TRBJ2-5; 9 positions agree with TRBD2. Germline-derived CDR1 and CDR2 are SGDLS and YYNGEE. This CDR3 is 13 amino acids long. The V segment lost 6 bases and the J segment 5 bases; nucleotides outside the gene matches: 5. CDR3 DNA sequence: TGTGCCAGCACTAGCGGGGTTGGGGAGACCCAGTACTTC. This codes for CASTSGVGETQYF. The entire variable domain, with the rest obtained from reference TRBV9 and TRBJ2-5, is as follows: DSGVTQTPKHLITATGQRVTLRCSPRSGDLSVYWYQQSLDQGLQFLIQYYNGEERAKGNILERFSAQQFPDLHSELNLSSLELGDSALYFCASTSGVGETQYFGPGTRLLVL.

The rearrangement joins TRBV14 to TRBJ1-2; 8 bases are shared with TRBD1. The CDR3 consists of 18 residues. Trimming at V came to 3 bases and at J to 8 bases, leaving 20 bases not matched to a gene. Germline-derived CDR1 and CDR2 are SGHDN and FVKESK. The CDR3 DNA reads as TGTGCCAGCAGCCAGGGTTTGACAGGGGCCGTGACCTTCGGGGGCTACACCTTC. Translating it yields CASSQGLTGAVTFGGYTF. Drawing the rest from reference TRBV14 and TRBJ1-2, the complete variable domain is EAGVTQFPSHSVIEKGQTVTLRCDPISGHDNLYWYRRVMGKEIKFLLHFVKESKQDESGMPNNRFLAERTGGTYSTLKVQPAELEDSGVYFCASSQGLTGAVTFGGYTFGSGTRLTVV.

The chain joins TRBV25-1 to TRBJ1-2; D not resolved. CDR1 is MGHDK, CDR2 SYGVNS, per germline. The CDR3 consists of 10 residues. Trimming cost V 3 bases and J 5 bases, with 1 base left between them. The CDR3 spells CASSDYGYTF. The DNA of the CDR3 is TGTGCCAGCAGTGATTATGGCTACACCTTC.

The V gene is TRBV5-1, the J gene TRBJ2-1; TRBD2 matches at 10 bases. J lost 8 bases, V lost 4 bases, and 6 bases had no gene match. Germline CDR1 and CDR2: SGHRS and YFSETQ. The CDR3 runs 14 residues. CDR3 coding DNA: TGCGCCAGCAGCGGGACTAGCGTCTTCGATGAGCAGTTCTTC. This translates into CASSGTSVFDEQFF.

This clone was observed a single time. The gene calls are TRBV5-8 and TRBJ1-2; unclear D gene. The CDR3 spans 15 residues. CDR1 is SGHTS, CDR2 YDEGEE, per germline. Trimming removed 2 bases at V and 1 base at J, with 12 bases between. The CDR3 protein is CASSFRQNLNYGYTF. In DNA, the CDR3 is TGTGCCAGCAGCTTCAGGCAGAACCTTAACTATGGCTACACCTTC.

The rearrangement uses TRBV9 and TRBJ2-1; the match to TRBD2 covers 11 bases. The ends lost 2 bases at V and 5 bases at J; junction bases unmatched: 3. The CDR3 is 15 residues long. Germline values: CDR1 SGDLS, CDR2 YYNGEE. The CDR3 DNA is TGTGCCAGCAGCGTGCGGGGACTAGCGGACAATGAGCAGTTCTTC. Its protein product is CASSVRGLADNEQFF.

The chain combines TRBV30 with TRBJ2-5; TRBD1 matches at 7 bases. V trimming: 2 bases; J trimming: 5 bases; junction bases outside the gene matches: 2. This CDR3 comprises 12 residues. Germline CDR1 and CDR2: GTSNPN and SVGIG (reference sequence). CDR3: CAWSIQGETQYF. DNA for the CDR3: TGTGCCTGGAGTATACAGGGGGAGACCCAGTACTTC.

J is TRBJ1-1 and V is TRBV5-1; no firm D call. CDR1 is SGHRS, CDR2 YFSETQ, per germline. There are 13 residues in the CDR3. Trimming took off 0 bases at V and 8 bases at J, with 11 bases between the two ends. The CDR3 sequence: CASSLDLISEAFF. CDR3 nucleotide sequence: TGCGCCAGCAGCTTGGATCTAATCTCCGAAGCTTTCTTT. The complete variable domain, with remaining parts taken from reference TRBV5-1 and TRBJ1-1, reads KAGVTQTPRYLIKTRGQQVTLSCSPISGHRSVSWYQQTPGQGLQFLFEYFSETQRNKGNFPGRFSGRQFSNSRSEMNVSTLELGDSALYLCASSLDLISEAFFGQGTRLTVV.

The chain carries TRBV14 and TRBJ1-6; the D gene is possibly TRBD1 (5 bases). Germline V CDR1 and CDR2: SGHDN, FVKESK. The CDR3 has 13 amino acids. Trimming stripped 4 bases from V and 8 bases from J, with 9 bases between. In DNA, the CDR3 is TGTGCCAGCAGCCGACAGCCCGATTCACCCCTCCACTTT. It yields the protein CASSRQPDSPLHF.

The DNA of the CDR3 is TGTGCCAGCAGCTTAAGTGCAGGGCCTGAAGCTTTCTTT. Translating gives CASSLSAGPEAFF. The V and J genes are TRBV7-9 and TRBJ1-1, with TRBD1 as a possible D gene (5 bases). The length of the CDR3 is 13 residues. V gave up 2 bases and J gave up 6 bases, with 10 bases separating them. CDR1 and CDR2 (germline): SEHNR, FQNEAQ (reference sequence).

CDR3 sequence (DNA): TGTGCCAGCAGCTTGGGGGGCAGCTCCTACGAGCAGTACTTC. It encodes CASSLGGSSYEQYF. This chain uses TRBV5-6 with TRBJ2-7, with a possible D match to TRBD1 (5 bases). The V gene lost 0 bases and the J gene lost 0 bases, with 7 bases spanning the gap. The CDR3 consists of 14 residues. The germline CDR1 and CDR2 sequences are SGHDT and YYEEEE.

This chain joins TRBV5-1 and TRBJ2-3, with 9 nucleotides matching TRBD2. Germline V gives CDR1 SGHRS, CDR2 YFSETQ. J lost 6 bases, V lost 4 bases, and 12 bases had no gene match. This CDR3 comprises 16 residues. Here the CDR3 DNA reads TGCGCCAGCAGCCCCGGTCTGCGGGGGGGATTTGATACGCAGTATTTT. Its protein is CASSPGLRGGFDTQYF.

CDR3 protein: CASSLEAVNSPLHF. CDR3 DNA: TGTGCCAGCAGCTTAGAAGCAGTGAATTCACCCCTCCACTTT. The chain is built from TRBV7-2 and TRBJ1-6, with unresolved D. The germline V and J ends were trimmed by 1 base and 7 bases, with 8 bases remaining between them. Germline CDR1 and CDR2: SGHTA and FQGNSA. There are 14 residues in the CDR3.

The chain recombines TRBV6-5 with TRBJ1-2; D is unclear. The CDR3 is 14 amino acids. CDR1 is MNHEY, CDR2 SVGAGI, per germline. Trimming shortened V by 0 bases and J by 4 bases, and 9 bases separated the two germline ends. The DNA for the CDR3 is TGTGCCAGCAGTTACTCGCACAGAATCTATGGCTACACCTTC. It is translated as CASSYSHRIYGYTF.

This clone is categorized as large. V usage is TRBV6-5 and J usage is TRBJ2-7; 8 bases fit TRBD1. CDR1 and CDR2 (germline): MNHEY, SVGAGI. J was trimmed by 5 bases and V by 11 bases; bases with no gene match: 5. This CDR3 is built from 11 residues. DNA of the CDR3: TGTGCCGTAGGACAGGGAAACGAGCAGTACTTC. Its protein product is CAVGQGNEQYF.

This clone appeared once. V gene TRBV10-2 combines with J gene TRBJ2-4; D perhaps matches TRBD2 (5 bases). CDR1 WSHSY and CDR2 SAAADI come from the germline V gene. The CDR3 is 17 residues long. The germline V and J ends were trimmed by 6 bases and 1 base, with 19 bases remaining between them. CDR3 protein: CASRTSRGNLAKNIQYF. Written as DNA, the CDR3 is TGCGCCAGCAGGACATCTAGAGGGAATCTCGCCAAAAACATTCAGTACTTC.

The DNA of the CDR3 is TGTGCTAGTGCTCCGGACATCCCCTTCCAAGAGACCCAGTACTTC. This codes for CASAPDIPFQETQYF. This rearrangement joins TRBV12-5 to TRBJ2-5; maybe TRBD1 (5 bases). The germline V gene encodes CDR1 LGHNT and CDR2 FRNRAP. Trimming stripped 7 bases from V and 1 base from J, with 16 bases between. The CDR3 is 15 residues long.